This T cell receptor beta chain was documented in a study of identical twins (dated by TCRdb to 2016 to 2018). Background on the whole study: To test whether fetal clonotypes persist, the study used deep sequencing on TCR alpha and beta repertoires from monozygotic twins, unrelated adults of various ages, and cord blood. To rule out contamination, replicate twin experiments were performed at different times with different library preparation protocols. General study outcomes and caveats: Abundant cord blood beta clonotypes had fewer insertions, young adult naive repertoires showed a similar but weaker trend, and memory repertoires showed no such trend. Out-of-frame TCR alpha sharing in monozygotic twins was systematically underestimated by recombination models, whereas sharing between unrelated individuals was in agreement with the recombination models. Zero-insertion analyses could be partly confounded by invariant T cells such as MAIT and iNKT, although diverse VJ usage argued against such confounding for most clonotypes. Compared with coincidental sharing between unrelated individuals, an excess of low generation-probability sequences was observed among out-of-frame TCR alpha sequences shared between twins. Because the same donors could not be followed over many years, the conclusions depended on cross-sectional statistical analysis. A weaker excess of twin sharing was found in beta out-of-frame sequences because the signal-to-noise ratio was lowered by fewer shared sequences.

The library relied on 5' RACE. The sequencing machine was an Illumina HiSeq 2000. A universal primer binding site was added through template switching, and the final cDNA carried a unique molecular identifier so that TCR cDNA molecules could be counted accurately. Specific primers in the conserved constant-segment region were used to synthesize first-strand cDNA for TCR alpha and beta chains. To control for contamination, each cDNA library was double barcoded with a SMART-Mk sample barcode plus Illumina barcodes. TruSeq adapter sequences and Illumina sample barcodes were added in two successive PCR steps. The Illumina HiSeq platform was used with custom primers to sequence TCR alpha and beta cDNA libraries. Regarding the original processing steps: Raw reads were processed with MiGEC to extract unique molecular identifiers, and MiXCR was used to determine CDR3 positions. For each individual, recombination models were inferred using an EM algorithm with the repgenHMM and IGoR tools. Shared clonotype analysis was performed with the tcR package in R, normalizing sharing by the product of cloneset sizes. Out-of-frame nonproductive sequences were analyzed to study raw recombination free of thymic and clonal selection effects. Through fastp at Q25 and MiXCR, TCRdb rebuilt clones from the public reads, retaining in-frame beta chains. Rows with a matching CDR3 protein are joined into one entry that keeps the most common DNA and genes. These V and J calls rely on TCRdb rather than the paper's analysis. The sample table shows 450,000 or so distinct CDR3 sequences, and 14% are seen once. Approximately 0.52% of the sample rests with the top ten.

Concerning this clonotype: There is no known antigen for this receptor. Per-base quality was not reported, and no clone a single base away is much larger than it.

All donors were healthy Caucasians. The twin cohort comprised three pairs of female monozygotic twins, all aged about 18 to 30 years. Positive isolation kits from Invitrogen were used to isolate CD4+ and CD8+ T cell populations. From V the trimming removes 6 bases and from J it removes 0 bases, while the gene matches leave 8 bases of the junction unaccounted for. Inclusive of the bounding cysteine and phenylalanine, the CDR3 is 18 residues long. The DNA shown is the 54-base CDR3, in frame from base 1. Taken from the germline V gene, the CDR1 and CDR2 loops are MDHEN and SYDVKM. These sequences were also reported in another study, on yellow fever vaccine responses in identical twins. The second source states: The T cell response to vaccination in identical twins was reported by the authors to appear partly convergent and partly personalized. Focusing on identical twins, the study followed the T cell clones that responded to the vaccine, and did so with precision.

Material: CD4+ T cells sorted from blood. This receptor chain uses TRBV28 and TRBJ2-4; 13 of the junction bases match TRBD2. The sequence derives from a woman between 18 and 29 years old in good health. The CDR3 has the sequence CASSPGLAGALAKNIQYF. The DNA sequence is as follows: TGTGCCAGCAGCCCTGGACTAGCGGGAGCCCTAGCCAAAAACATTCAGTACTTC.